This record concerns one T cell receptor (beta chain) sequence. The data are from a study of blood T cell repertoires in COVID-19. Study overall: Both acute and convalescent COVID-19 samples were obtained from the United States, Italy and Spain.

The V segment lost 4 bases and the J segment 7 bases; nucleotides outside the gene matches: 11. This CDR3 contains 16 residues. Germline-derived CDR1 and CDR2 are LGHDT and YNNKEL (reference sequence). How the authors handled the data: The assay estimated nucleated cells by amplifying reference gene primers. TCRdb's table, derived via immunoSEQ multiplex PCR, lists solely in-frame clones and lacks some. For V, J and clone size, that table is used; D and trimming come from the DNA. The sample consists of 10,000 to 15,000 clones, more than 65% of them appearing once. Sample: peripheral blood. The chain is built from TRBV3-1 (or the pseudogene TRBV3-2) and TRBJ2-7; 12 bases line up with TRBD2. This receptor was obtained from a man at least 80 years old with acute or convalescent COVID-19. CDR3 nucleotide sequence: TGTGCCAGCAGCCCGTCTAGCGGGGGGGCCTCTCGGGAGCAGTACTTC. Translation: CASSPSSGGASREQYF.